The following is a T cell receptor beta chain sequence with its context. The sample comes from a study of blood T cell repertoires in COVID-19. About the research overall: The origin of the acute and convalescent COVID-19 samples was the United States, Italy and Spain. T cells, B-cell-depleted T cells, or PBMCs supplied cDNA or gDNA.

Authors' processing steps: Quantification of nucleated cells was approximated via reference gene primer amplification. Sequenced by immunoSEQ multiplex PCR; TCRdb stores in-frame clones only, minus some. V and J calls and clone size are given by that table; D and trimming were obtained from the DNA. The table lists 99,000 or so clones, 81% of them singletons. This CDR3 region has 14 residues. The V segment lost 2 bases and the J segment 6 bases; nucleotides outside the gene matches: 4. Germline V gene lookup returns CDR1 MNHNS and CDR2 SASEGT. This TCR was sampled from a man older than 75 with acute or convalescent COVID-19. Sequencing used peripheral blood. This chain links TRBV6-1 with TRBJ2-1; 7 positions match TRBD2. The CDR3 DNA reads TGTGCCAGCAGTGAACTAGCGGTCGCCAATGAGCAGTTCTTC. Its translation is CASSELAVANEQFF.